This T cell receptor (beta chain) is drawn from a study of shared clonotypes between healthy human individuals. The CDR3 runs to 12 residues. Germline lookup yields CDR1 GTSNPN and CDR2 SVGIG (reference sequence). Trimming took off 4 bases at V and 5 bases at J, with 11 bases between the two ends. Assay: immunoSEQ multiplex PCR; the TCRdb copy retains only in-frame clones and omits some. The top ten clones hold approximately 1.5% of a sample with roughly 1,100,000 clones, around 74% of them seen once. Sequenced: memory CD4+ T cells sorted from blood. Documented subset: CD45RA-negative fraction. The sequence was collected from a man between 18 and 29 years old in good health. The J gene is TRBJ1-1, the V gene TRBV30; D remains ambiguous. The CDR3 DNA is TGTGCCTGGACCCTGGGGTTTACTGAAGCTTTCTTT. Encoded protein: CAWTLGFTEAFF. The complete variable domain, with remaining parts taken from reference TRBV30 and TRBJ1-1, reads SQTIHQWPATLVQPVGSPLSLECTVEGTSNPNLYWYRQAAGRGLQLLFYSVGIGQISSEVPQNLSASRPQDRQFILSSKKLLLSDSGFYLCAWTLGFTEAFFGQGTRLTVV.